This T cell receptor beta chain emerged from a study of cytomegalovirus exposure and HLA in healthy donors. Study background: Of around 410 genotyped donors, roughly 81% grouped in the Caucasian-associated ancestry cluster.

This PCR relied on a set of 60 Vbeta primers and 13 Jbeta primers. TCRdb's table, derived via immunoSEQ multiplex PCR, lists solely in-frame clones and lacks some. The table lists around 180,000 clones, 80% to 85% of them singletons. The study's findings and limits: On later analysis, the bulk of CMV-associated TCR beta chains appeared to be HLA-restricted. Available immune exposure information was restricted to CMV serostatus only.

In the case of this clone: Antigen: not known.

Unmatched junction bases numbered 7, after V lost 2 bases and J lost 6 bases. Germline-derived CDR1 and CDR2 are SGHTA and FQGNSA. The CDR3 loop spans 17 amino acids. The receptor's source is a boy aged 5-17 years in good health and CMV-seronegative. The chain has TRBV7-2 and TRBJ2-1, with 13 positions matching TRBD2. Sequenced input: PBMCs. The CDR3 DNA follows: TGTGCCAGCAGCTTAAGTTCTGGACTAGCGGGGGCCAATGAGCAGTTCTTC. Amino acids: CASSLSSGLAGANEQFF.